A single sample gave rise to the 16 T cell receptor beta chains below, sequenced in a study of blood T cell repertoires in COVID-19. Assay used: immunoSEQ multiplex PCR; TCRdb lists only in-frame clones, some missing. The table records some 270,000 clones, roughly 90% of them present only once. The specimen was PBMCs or T cells enriched from blood (not recorded which). The receptors were sampled from a woman between 40 and 55 years old who had recovered from COVID-19.

The chain joins TRBV28 to TRBJ2-5, with TRBD1 matching over 8 bases. In germline, CDR1 is MDHEN, CDR2 SYDVKM. The length of the CDR3 is 16 residues. The V segment lost 3 bases and the J segment 1 base; nucleotides outside the gene matches: 7. Written as DNA, the CDR3 is TGTGCCAGCAGTTTCTTCGGGACAGGCGTCCAAGAGACCCAGTACTTC. Translated, it gives CASSFFGTGVQETQYF.

The chain recombines TRBV4-1 with TRBJ2-2; D is perhaps TRBD2 (7 bases). This CDR3 is built from 17 residues. The germline CDR1 and CDR2 sequences are MGHRA and YSYEKL. Trimming shortened V by 4 bases and J by 2 bases, and 17 bases separated the two germline ends. The CDR3 nucleotides read TGCGCCAGCAGCCCCTTGGGAGGGACATTTAACACCGGGGAGCTGTTTTTT. Encoded protein: CASSPLGGTFNTGELFF.

This chain links TRBV28 with TRBJ2-1; TRBD2 agrees at 8 bases. This CDR3 spans 14 amino acids. Germline values: CDR1 MDHEN, CDR2 SYDVKM. V was clipped by 3 bases and J by 5 bases; unmatched bases: 3. The CDR3, as DNA: TGTGCCAGCAGTTTGGGCGGGGGGCACAATGAGCAGTTCTTC. It is translated as CASSLGGGHNEQFF.

This clone was seen more than once but under ten times. This chain connects TRBV11-2 to TRBJ1-6; 11 positions match TRBD1. The CDR3 is 18 amino acids. CDR1 is SGHAT, CDR2 FQNNGV, per germline. V was pared by 5 bases and J by 6 bases, with 12 bases of the junction left unmatched. The CDR3 sequence is CASSPTGTGGAFNSPLHF. In DNA form, the CDR3 reads TGTGCCAGCAGCCCGACCGGGACAGGGGGGGCCTTTAATTCACCCCTCCACTTT.

V gene TRBV6-5 combines with J gene TRBJ2-7, with D perhaps matching TRBD2 (6 bases). From germline, CDR1 is MNHEY and CDR2 SVGAGI. Trimming took off 7 bases at V and 3 bases at J, with 13 bases between the two ends. This CDR3 spans 13 amino acids. The CDR3 loop reads CASTAGLVYEQYF. CDR3 bases: TGTGCCAGCACCGCGGGACTGGTCTACGAGCAGTACTTC.

The V gene is TRBV6-2 or TRBV6-3, the J gene TRBJ2-5; no clear D. V gave up 6 bases and J gave up 5 bases, with 13 bases separating them. Germline V gene lookup returns CDR1 MNHEY and CDR2 SVGEGT. This CDR3 has 13 amino acids. The CDR3 DNA sequence: TGTGCCAGCAGCAGGTGGAGCCTGGAGACCCAGTACTTC. Translating gives CASSRWSLETQYF.

The chain uses TRBV7-6 and TRBJ1-3; no clear D gene. The germline V gene encodes CDR1 SGHVS and CDR2 FNYEAQ. V shed 5 bases and J shed 6 bases, with 14 bases lying between them. The CDR3 spans 14 residues. CDR3 nucleotide sequence: TGTGCCAGCAGCGCCGAGCCAAATCAAAACACCATATATTTT. Protein sequence: CASSAEPNQNTIYF. Together with reference TRBV7-6 and TRBJ1-3, the CDR3 gives the full variable domain: GAGVSQSPRYKVTKRGQDVALRCDPISGHVSLYWYRQALGQGPEFLTYFNYEAQQDKSGLPNDRFSAERPEGSISTLTIQRTEQRDSAMYRCASSAEPNQNTIYFGEGSWLTVV.

This CDR3 reads CASSLEGRTEAFF. In nucleotides, the CDR3 is TGCGCCAGCAGCTTGGAGGGGAGGACTGAAGCTTTCTTT. The V call is TRBV5-1, the J call TRBJ1-1, with a possible D match to TRBD1 (5 bases). CDR1 and CDR2 (germline): SGHRS, YFSETQ. This CDR3 contains 13 residues. Trimming stripped 0 bases from V and 5 bases from J, with 8 bases between.

The chain combines TRBV5-1 with TRBJ2-2; 9 nucleotides match TRBD1. The CDR3 spans 15 residues. Trimming cost V 3 bases and J 6 bases; bases outside gene matches: 6. Germline CDR1 and CDR2: SGHRS and YFSETQ. As DNA, the CDR3 is TGCGCCAGCAGCTATACCGGGACAGGGCCCGGGGAGCTGTTTTTT. Encoded protein: CASSYTGTGPGELFF.

The chain joins TRBV4-3 to TRBJ1-6; D remains ambiguous. V lost 1 base, J lost 4 bases, and 11 bases lay in between. This CDR3 spans 16 amino acids. The germline V gene encodes CDR1 LGHNA and CDR2 YSLEER. CDR3 coding DNA: TGCGCCAGCAGCCAAGCCCCGGAGCCTTATAATTCACCCCTCCACTTT. Protein: CASSQAPEPYNSPLHF.

This chain links TRBV9 with TRBJ2-1, with D maybe TRBD1 (6 bases). The CDR3 extends over 15 amino acids. Germline CDR1 SGDLS, CDR2 YYNGEE. V lost 0 bases, J lost 2 bases, and 9 bases lay in between. CDR3 sequence: CASSVAGTPYNEQFF. CDR3 in DNA: TGTGCCAGCAGCGTAGCCGGGACACCCTACAATGAGCAGTTCTTC.

V usage is TRBV12-3 or TRBV12-4 and J usage is TRBJ1-4; D is ambiguous. CDR3 length equals 12 residues. Deletions cut 1 base from V and 7 bases from J, with 4 bases between. In nucleotides, the CDR3 is TGTGCCAGCAGTTTAGTGCGTGAAAAACTGTTTTTT. Translating it yields CASSLVREKLFF.

The J gene is TRBJ1-5, the V gene TRBV15; D is possibly TRBD1 (6 bases). Per the germline V gene, CDR1 is LNHNV and CDR2 is YYDKDF (reference sequence). Trimming cost V 5 bases and J 4 bases, with 15 bases left between them. The CDR3 loop spans 15 amino acids. For the CDR3, the DNA is TGTGCCACCAGCTCCTTCACAGGGATAAATCAGCCCCAGCATTTT. Protein sequence: CATSSFTGINQPQHF.

The J gene is TRBJ2-5, the V gene TRBV21-1; the DNA was not used to check the table's D call, TRBD2. TRBV21-1 is marked as a pseudogene. CDR3 length equals 16 residues. In DNA, the CDR3 is TGTGCCAGCAGCAACACTAGCGGGGGGCGGAAAGAGACCCAGTACTTC. It is translated as CASSNTSGGRKETQYF.

V is TRBV7-8 and J is TRBJ2-4, with 10 positions matching TRBD2. Germline loops: CDR1 SGHVS, CDR2 FQNEAQ. CDR3 length equals 17 residues. V lost 5 bases to trimming and J lost 0 bases; unmatched junction nucleotides: 7. The CDR3 here is CASSLGTSVLAKNIQYF. Here the CDR3 DNA reads TGTGCCAGCAGCCTCGGGACTAGCGTACTAGCCAAAAACATTCAGTACTTC.

This rearrangement joins TRBV2 to TRBJ1-1, with TRBD1 matching 7 bases. Germline V gene sequence: CDR1 SNHLY, CDR2 FYNNEI. This CDR3 contains 14 residues. J lost 3 bases, V lost 0 bases, and 1 base had no gene match. For the CDR3, the DNA is TGTGCCAGCAGTGAAGCGACAGGGTACACTGAAGCTTTCTTT. The encoded protein is CASSEATGYTEAFF.